The clone carrying this T cell receptor beta chain was counted at least ten times. This entry belongs to a study of T-cell reconstitution after alpha-beta-depleted transplantation in children. Using unique molecular identifiers, the investigators prepared the TCRbeta library. TCRdb independently ran MiXCR on the PCR reads; one entry per CDR3 protein. The table shows about 460,000 distinct CDR3 sequences, with around 13% occurring only once. The clonotype comes from a human donor who donated a stem cell graft to a child with combined immunodeficiency. The sample in question was PBMCs from the stem cell graft donor, obtained from the stem cell graft.

The CDR3, as DNA: TGTGCCAGCCGTGGGGCGGGAGATGGTGGTGAGACCCAGTACTTC. This gives the protein CASRGAGDGGETQYF. The V and J genes are TRBV27 and TRBJ2-5; TRBD2 matches 7 bases. The V gene end was trimmed by 8 bases and the J gene end by 5 bases; junction bases not matched to a gene: 14. Germline V gene data show CDR1 as MNHEY and CDR2 as SMNVEV (reference sequence). This CDR3 is 15 amino acids long.